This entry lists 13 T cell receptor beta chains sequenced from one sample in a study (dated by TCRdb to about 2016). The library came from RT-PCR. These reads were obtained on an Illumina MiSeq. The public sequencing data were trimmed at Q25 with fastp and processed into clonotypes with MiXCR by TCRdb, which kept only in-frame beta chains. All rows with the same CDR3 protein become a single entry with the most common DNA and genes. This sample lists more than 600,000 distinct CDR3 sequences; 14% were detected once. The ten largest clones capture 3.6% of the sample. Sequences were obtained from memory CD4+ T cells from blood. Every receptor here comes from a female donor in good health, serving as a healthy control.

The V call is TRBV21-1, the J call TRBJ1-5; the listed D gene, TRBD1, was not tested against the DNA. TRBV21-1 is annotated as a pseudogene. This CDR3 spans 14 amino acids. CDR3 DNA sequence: TGTGCCAGCAGCAAGGACAGGGGTTACCAGCCCCAGCATTTT. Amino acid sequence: CASSKDRGYQPQHF.

CDR3 protein: CSPHGGENTEAFF. The CDR3 region has the DNA TGCAGTCCCCATGGGGGCGAGAACACTGAAGCTTTCTTT. This chain joins TRBV20-1 and TRBJ1-1; a possible D gene is TRBD1 (6 bases). The CDR3 is 13 amino acids. The V gene's germline CDR1 is DFQATT and CDR2 SNEGSKA (reference sequence). V lost 8 bases and J lost 1, with 14 bases in between.

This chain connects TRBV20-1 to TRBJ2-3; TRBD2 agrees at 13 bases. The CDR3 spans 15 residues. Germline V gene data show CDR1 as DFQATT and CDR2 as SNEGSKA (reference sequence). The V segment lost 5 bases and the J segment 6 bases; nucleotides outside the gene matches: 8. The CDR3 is CSAPGTSGVGDTQYF. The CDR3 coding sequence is TGCAGTGCTCCTGGGACTAGCGGGGTGGGTGATACGCAGTATTTT.

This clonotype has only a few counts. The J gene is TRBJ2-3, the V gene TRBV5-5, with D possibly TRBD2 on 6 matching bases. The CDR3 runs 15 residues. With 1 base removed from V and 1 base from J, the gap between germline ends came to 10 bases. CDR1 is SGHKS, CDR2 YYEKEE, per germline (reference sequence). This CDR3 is CASSLSRRGTDTQYF. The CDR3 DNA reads TGTGCCAGCAGCTTGAGCAGGAGGGGCACAGATACGCAGTATTTT.

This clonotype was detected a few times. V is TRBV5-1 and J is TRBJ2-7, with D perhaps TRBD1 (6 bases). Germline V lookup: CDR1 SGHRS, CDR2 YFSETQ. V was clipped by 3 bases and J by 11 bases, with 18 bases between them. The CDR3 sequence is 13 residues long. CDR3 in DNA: TGCGCCAGCAGCTCAACCGGGACAACCGGGGAGTACTTC. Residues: CASSSTGTTGEYF.

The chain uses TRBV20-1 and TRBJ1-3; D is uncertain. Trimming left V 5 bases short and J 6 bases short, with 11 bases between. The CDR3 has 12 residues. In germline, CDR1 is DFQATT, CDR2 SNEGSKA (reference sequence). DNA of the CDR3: TGCAGTGCTTACGTTCAAGTAAACACCATATATTTT. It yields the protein CSAYVQVNTIYF.

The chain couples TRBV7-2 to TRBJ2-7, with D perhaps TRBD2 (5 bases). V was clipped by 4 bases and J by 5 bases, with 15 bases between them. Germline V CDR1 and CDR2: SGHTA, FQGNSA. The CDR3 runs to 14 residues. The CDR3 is CASSSPGKHHEQYF. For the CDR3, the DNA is TGTGCCAGCAGCTCCCCCGGGAAACACCACGAGCAGTACTTC.

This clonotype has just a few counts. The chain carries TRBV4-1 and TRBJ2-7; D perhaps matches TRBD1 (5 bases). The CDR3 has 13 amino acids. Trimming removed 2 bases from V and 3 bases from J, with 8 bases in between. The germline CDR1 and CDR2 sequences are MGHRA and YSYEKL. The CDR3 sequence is CASSQPGRYEQYF. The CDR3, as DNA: TGCGCCAGCAGCCAACCAGGGCGCTACGAGCAGTACTTC.

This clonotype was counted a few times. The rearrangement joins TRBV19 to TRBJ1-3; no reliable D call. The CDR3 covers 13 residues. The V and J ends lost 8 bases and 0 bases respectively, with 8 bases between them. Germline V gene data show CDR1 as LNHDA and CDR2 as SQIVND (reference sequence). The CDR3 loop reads CASATNSGNTIYF. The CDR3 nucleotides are TGTGCCAGTGCAACGAACTCTGGAAACACCATATATTTT.

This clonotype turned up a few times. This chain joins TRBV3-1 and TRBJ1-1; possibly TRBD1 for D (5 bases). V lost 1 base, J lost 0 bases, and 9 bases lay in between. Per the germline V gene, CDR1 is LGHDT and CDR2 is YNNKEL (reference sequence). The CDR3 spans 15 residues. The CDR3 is CASSQAAGMNTEAFF. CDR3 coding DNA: TGTGCCAGCAGCCAAGCGGCAGGGATGAACACTGAAGCTTTCTTT.

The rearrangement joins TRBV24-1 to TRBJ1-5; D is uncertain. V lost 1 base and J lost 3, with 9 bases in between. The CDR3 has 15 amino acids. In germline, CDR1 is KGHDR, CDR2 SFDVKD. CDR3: CATSDFSQPNQPQHF. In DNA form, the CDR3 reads TGTGCCACCAGTGATTTCTCACAGCCCAATCAGCCCCAGCATTTT.

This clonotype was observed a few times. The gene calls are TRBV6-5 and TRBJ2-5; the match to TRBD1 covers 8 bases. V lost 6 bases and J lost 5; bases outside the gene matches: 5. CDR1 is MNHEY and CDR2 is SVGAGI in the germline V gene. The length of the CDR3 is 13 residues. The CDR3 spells CASRHTGGETQYF. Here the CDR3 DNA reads TGTGCCAGCAGGCATACAGGGGGGGAGACCCAGTACTTC.

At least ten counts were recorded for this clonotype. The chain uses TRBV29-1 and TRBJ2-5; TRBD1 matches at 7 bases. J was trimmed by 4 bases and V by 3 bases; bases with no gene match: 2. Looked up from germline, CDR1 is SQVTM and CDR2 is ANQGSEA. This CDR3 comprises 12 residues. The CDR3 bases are TGCAGCGTTGATAGACAGGGAGAGACCCAGTACTTC. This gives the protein CSVDRQGETQYF. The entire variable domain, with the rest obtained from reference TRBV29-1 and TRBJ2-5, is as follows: SAVISQKPSRDICQRGTSLTIQCQVDSQVTMMFWYRQQPGQSLTLIATANQGSEATYESGFVIDKFPISRPNLTFSTLTVSNMSPEDSSIYLCSVDRQGETQYFGPGTRLLVL.